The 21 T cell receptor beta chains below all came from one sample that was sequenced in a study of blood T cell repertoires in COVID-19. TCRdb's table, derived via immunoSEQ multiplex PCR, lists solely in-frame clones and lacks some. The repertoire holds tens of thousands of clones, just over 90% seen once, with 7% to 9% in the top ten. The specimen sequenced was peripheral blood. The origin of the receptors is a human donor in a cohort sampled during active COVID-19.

Here the CDR3 reads CASSNGGSEAHQNIQYF. CDR3 coding DNA: TGTGCCAGCAGCAATGGGGGCAGTGAAGCGCATCAAAACATTCAGTACTTC. The chain combines TRBV21-1 with TRBJ2-4; the D call in the table, TRBD1, was not verified against the DNA. TRBV21-1 is a pseudogene segment. The CDR3 is 17 amino acids.

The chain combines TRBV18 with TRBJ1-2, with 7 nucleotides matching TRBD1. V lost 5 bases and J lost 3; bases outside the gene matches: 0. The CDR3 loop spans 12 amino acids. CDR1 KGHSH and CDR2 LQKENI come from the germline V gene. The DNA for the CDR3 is TGTGCCAGCTCAGGGACAGACTATGGCTACACCTTC. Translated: CASSGTDYGYTF.

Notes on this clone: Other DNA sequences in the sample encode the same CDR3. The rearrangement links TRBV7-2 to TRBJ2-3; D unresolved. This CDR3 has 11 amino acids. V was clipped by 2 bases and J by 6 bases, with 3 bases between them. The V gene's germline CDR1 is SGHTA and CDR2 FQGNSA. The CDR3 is CASSLPDTQYF. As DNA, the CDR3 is TGTGCCAGCAGCTTACCTGATACGCAGTATTTT.

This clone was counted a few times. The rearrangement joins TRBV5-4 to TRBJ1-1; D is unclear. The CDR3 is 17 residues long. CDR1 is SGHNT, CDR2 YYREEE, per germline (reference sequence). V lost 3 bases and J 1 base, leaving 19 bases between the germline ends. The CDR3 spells CASSWRLKRGANTEAFF. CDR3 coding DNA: TGTGCCAGCAGCTGGAGGCTGAAGCGGGGTGCGAACACTGAAGCTTTCTTT.

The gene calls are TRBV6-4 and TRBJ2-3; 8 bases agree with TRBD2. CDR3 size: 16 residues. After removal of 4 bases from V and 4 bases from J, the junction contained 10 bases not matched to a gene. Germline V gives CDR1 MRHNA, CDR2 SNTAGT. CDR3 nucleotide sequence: TGTGCCAGCAGTGGGTCCCGGGACGGGGGGGCAGATACGCAGTATTTT. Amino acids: CASSGSRDGGADTQYF.

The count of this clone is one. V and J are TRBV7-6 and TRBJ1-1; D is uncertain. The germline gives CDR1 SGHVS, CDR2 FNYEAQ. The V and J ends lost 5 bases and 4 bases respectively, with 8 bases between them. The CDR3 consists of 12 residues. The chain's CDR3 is CASSPVSTEAFF. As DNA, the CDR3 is TGTGCCAGCAGCCCAGTGTCCACTGAAGCTTTCTTT.

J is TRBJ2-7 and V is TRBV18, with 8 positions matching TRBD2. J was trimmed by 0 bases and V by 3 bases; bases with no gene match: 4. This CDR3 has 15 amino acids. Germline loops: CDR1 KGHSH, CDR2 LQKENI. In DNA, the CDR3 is TGTGCCAGCTCACCGTCCAGCGGGGGCTCCTACGAGCAGTACTTC. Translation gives CASSPSSGGSYEQYF.

The CDR3 DNA reads TGTGCCAGCAGCTTAGCCCAGGAGAACACCGGGGAGCTGTTTTTT. Its protein product is CASSLAQENTGELFF. The chain joins TRBV7-9 to TRBJ2-2; no firm D call. The V and J ends lost 0 bases and 1 base respectively, with 6 bases between them. Per the germline V gene, CDR1 is SEHNR and CDR2 is FQNEAQ (reference sequence). The CDR3 has 15 residues.

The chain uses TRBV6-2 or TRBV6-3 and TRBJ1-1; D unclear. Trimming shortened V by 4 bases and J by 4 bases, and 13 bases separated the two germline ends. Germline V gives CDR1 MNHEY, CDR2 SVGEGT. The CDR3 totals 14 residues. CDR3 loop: CASSSFLSGTEAFF. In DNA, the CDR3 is TGTGCCAGCAGTTCCTTCCTAAGTGGCACTGAAGCTTTCTTT.

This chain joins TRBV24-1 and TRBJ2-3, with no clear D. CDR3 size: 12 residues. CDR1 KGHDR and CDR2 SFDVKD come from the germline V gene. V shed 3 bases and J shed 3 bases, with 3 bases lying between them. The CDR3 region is CATSDATDTQYF. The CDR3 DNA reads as TGTGCCACCAGTGATGCGACAGATACGCAGTATTTT.

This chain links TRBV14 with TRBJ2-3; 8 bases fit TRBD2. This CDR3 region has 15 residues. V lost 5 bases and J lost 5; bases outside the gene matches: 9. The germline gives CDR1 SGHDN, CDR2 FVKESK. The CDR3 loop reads CASSGVGTSRDTQYF. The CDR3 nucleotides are TGTGCCAGCAGCGGGGTCGGGACTAGTAGAGATACGCAGTATTTT.

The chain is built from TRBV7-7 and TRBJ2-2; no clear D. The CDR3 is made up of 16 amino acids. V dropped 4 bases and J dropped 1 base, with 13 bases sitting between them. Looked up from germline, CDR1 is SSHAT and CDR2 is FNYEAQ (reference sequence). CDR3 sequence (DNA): TGTGCCAGCAGCTCTACCCCGATTGGGAACACCGGGGAGCTGTTTTTT. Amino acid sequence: CASSSTPIGNTGELFF. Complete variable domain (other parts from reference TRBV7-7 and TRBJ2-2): GAGVSQSPRYKVTKRGQDVTLRCDPISSHATLYWYQQALGQGPEFLTYFNYEAQPDKSGLPSDRFSAERPEGSISTLTIQRTEQRDSAMYRCASSSTPIGNTGELFFGEGSRLTVL.

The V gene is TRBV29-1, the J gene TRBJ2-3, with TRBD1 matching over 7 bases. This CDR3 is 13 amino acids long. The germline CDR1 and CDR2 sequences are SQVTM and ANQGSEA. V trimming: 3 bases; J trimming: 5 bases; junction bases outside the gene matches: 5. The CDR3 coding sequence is TGCAGCGTTGAGCGAGGGGGCGGAGATACGCAGTATTTT. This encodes CSVERGGGDTQYF.

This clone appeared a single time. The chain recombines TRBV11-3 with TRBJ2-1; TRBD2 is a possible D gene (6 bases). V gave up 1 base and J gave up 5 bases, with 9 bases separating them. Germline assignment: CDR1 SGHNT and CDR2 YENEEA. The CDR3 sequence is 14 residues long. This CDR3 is CASSLAGDNNEQFF. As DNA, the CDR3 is TGTGCCAGCAGCTTAGCGGGAGACAACAATGAGCAGTTCTTC. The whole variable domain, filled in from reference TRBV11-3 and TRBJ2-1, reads EAGVVQSPRYKIIEKKQPVAFWCNPISGHNTLYWYLQNLGQGPELLIRYENEEAVDDSQLPKDRFSAERLKGVDSTLKIQPAELGDSAVYLCASSLAGDNNEQFFGPGTRLTVL.

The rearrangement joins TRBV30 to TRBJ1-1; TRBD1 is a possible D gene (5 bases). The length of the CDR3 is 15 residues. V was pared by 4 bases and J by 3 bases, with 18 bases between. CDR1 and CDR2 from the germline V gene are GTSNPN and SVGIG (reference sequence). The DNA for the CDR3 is TGTGCCTGGATTCTCGGGGCTGCGGGGGACACTGAAGCTTTCTTT. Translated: CAWILGAAGDTEAFF. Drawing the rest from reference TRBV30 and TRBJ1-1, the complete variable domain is SQTIHQWPATLVQPVGSPLSLECTVEGTSNPNLYWYRQAAGRGLQLLFYSVGIGQISSEVPQNLSASRPQDRQFILSSKKLLLSDSGFYLCAWILGAAGDTEAFFGQGTRLTVV.

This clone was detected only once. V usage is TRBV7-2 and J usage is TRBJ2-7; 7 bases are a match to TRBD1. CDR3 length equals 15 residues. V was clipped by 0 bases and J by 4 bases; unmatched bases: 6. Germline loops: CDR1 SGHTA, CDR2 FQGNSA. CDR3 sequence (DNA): TGTGCCAGCAGCTTAGCGGCAGGGGGATCGTACGAGCAGTACTTC. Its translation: CASSLAAGGSYEQYF.

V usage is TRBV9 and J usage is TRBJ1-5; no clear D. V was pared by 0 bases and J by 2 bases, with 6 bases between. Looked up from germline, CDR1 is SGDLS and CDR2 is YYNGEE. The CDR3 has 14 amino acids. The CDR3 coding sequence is TGTGCCAGCAGCGTAGACTCCCGCAATCAGCCCCAGCATTTT. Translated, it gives CASSVDSRNQPQHF.

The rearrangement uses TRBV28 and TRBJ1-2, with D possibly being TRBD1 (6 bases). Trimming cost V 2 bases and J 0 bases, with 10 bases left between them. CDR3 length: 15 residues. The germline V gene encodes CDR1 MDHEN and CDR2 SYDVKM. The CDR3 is CASSLPGAANYGYTF. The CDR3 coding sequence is TGTGCCAGCAGTTTACCAGGGGCAGCTAACTATGGCTACACCTTC.

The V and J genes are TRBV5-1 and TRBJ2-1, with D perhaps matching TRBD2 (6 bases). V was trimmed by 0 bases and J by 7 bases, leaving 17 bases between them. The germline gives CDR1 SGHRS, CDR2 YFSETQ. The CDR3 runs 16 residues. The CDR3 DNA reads TGCGCCAGCAGCTTGGTTGGTAGCGGTTTCCGTAATGAGCAGTTCTTC. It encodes CASSLVGSGFRNEQFF.

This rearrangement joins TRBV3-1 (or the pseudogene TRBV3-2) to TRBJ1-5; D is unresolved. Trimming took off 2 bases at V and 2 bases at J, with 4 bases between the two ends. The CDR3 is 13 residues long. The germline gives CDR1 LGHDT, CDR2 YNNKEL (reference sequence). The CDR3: CASSQQGNQPQHF. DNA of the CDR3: TGTGCCAGCAGCCAACAGGGCAATCAGCCCCAGCATTTT.

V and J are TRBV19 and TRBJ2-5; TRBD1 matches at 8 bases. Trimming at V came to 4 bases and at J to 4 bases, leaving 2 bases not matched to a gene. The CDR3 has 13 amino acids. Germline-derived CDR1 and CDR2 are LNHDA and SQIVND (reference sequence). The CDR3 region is CASSTTGGETQYF. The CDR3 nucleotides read TGTGCCAGTAGTACCACAGGGGGAGAGACCCAGTACTTC.